This TCR beta chain was captured by sequencing in a study of blood T cell repertoires in COVID-19. At the level of the study: PBMCs, B-cell-depleted T cells, or T cells provided the cDNA or gDNA that made up the material.

Deletions cut 6 bases from V and 7 bases from J, with 7 bases between. Germline V gene lookup returns CDR1 WNHNN and CDR2 SYGVQD (reference sequence). The CDR3 contains 11 residues. Clones were sequenced by immunoSEQ multiplex PCR, and TCRdb holds only the in-frame ones, with some missing. This sample has some 230,000 clones; roughly 85% occur once, and the top ten carry around 0.96%. The specimen sequenced was peripheral blood. The clonotype originates from a man aged 35-49 years with acute or convalescent COVID-19. V usage is TRBV10-1 and J usage is TRBJ1-5; D gene unclear. CDR3 residues: CASRYRQPQHF. For the CDR3, the DNA is TGCGCCAGCAGGTACAGACAGCCCCAGCATTTT.